The 26 T cell receptor beta chains given below trace back to one sample, sequenced in a study of tumor and adjacent non-tumor tissue in lung cancer. A modified ARM-PCR protocol with three rounds of nested PCR amplified TCRbeta. Via MiXCR, TCRdb re-called the multiplex PCR reads, giving one row per CDR3 protein. The sample includes roughly 75,000 distinct CDR3 sequences, more than 60% of them seen just once. The template was RNA from unsorted bulk tissue. The sample taken for sequencing was lung tumor tissue. Receptors originate from a woman aged 45-65 years with non-small cell lung cancer.

Remarks on this clonotype: A read error is likely, as this CDR3 ends without the conserved phenylalanine or tryptophan. The chain recombines TRBV11-2 with TRBJ2-7; D is possibly TRBD1 (6 bases). Germline lookup yields CDR1 SGHAT and CDR2 FQNNGV. This CDR3 is 13 amino acids long. Here the CDR3 DNA reads TGTGTCAGCAGCCCTCGACAGGCCTACGAGCAGTACTCA. It yields the protein CVSSPRQAYEQYS.

A note on this clonotype: In this CDR3 the conserved last residue, phenylalanine or tryptophan, is missing, so a read error is likely. The DNA is omitted, as the CDR3 cannot be located on it reliably, and the CDR3 follows TCRdb's listing. The chain uses TRBV7-9 and TRBJ2-1; the table calls TRBD1, which could not be checked here. CDR1 and CDR2 from the germline V gene are SEHNR and FQNEAQ (reference sequence). The CDR3 spans 15 amino acids, including both terminal residues. Here the CDR3 reads CASSLARTTYNEQLL.

Concerning this clonotype: It is likely a read error, because the conserved phenylalanine at the end of the CDR3 is missing. The chain uses TRBV11-2 and TRBJ1-2; D remains unclear. The germline V gene encodes CDR1 SGHAT and CDR2 FQNNGV. The CDR3 covers 15 residues. CDR3 protein: CASSLDLMSSYGYTI. DNA for the CDR3: TGTGCCAGTAGCTTAGATCTGATGTCTTCCTATGGCTACACCATC.

The rearrangement uses TRBV6-2 or TRBV6-3 and TRBJ2-3; D not resolved. Looked up from germline, CDR1 is MNHEY and CDR2 is SVGEGT. The CDR3 runs to 13 residues. CDR3: CVSSSIYTDTQYF. In DNA form, the CDR3 reads TGTGTCAGTAGTTCAATATACACAGATACGCAGTATTTT.

This clonotype occurred once. An end of the junction does not agree with germline; a read error may underlie this. V usage is TRBV6-1 and J usage is TRBJ1-5; TRBD1 agrees at 7 bases. This CDR3 region has 14 residues. Germline assignment: CDR1 MNHNS and CDR2 SASEGT. The chain's CDR3 is CVSSEGGGNQSQHF. The CDR3 region has the DNA TGTGTCAGCAGTGAAGGGGGCGGCAATCAGTCCCAGCATTTT.

This clonotype has at least ten counts. The genes are TRBV29-1 and TRBJ2-1; D unclear. The ends were cut back, 0 bases at V and 2 bases at J, with 14 bases in the middle. Per the germline V gene, CDR1 is SQVTM and CDR2 is ANQGSEA. The CDR3 has 16 residues. The CDR3: CSVEDPNRRTYNEQFF. In DNA form, the CDR3 reads TGCAGCGTTGAAGATCCGAATAGGCGGACCTACAATGAGCAGTTCTTC.

This chain joins TRBV20-1 and TRBJ2-7, with 7 bases matching TRBD1. This CDR3 has 15 residues. V shed 3 bases and J 12 bases; nucleotides not matched to a gene: 20. Germline assignment: CDR1 DFQATT and CDR2 SNEGSKA (reference sequence). The CDR3 nucleotides are TGCAGTGCTAGGTCCCCCTGGACAGGAGTCTACGAACGGTACTTC. Amino acid sequence: CSARSPWTGVYERYF.

With respect to this clonotype: An end of the junction differs from the germline gene, which may be a read error. V gene TRBV4-1 combines with J gene TRBJ2-1, with 8 bases aligning to TRBD2. The CDR3 is 15 residues long. Germline-derived CDR1 and CDR2 are MGHRA and YSYEKL. This chain's CDR3 is CTRSQPTSGGAEQFF. The CDR3 nucleotides are TGTACCAGGAGCCAACCCACTAGCGGAGGGGCTGAACAGTTCTTC.

In the case of this clonotype: A single base separates this from a much larger clone, so it may be a read error. The CDR3 end shows no conserved phenylalanine or tryptophan, and so a read error is likely. This rearrangement joins TRBV5-1 to TRBJ2-2; D is possibly TRBD2 (6 bases). V gave up 5 bases and J gave up 3 bases, with 11 bases separating them. The CDR3 runs 14 residues. Germline V lookup: CDR1 SGHRS, CDR2 YFSETQ. CDR3 in amino acids: CASSETGDTGELFL. As DNA, the CDR3 is TGCGCCAGCAGTGAAACGGGGGACACCGGGGAGCTGTTTCTT.

Remarks on this clonotype: A junction boundary mismatches the germline segment, possibly from a read error. The J gene is TRBJ2-2, the V gene TRBV6-6, with 7 bases identical to TRBD1. Germline V gene data show CDR1 as MNHNY and CDR2 as SVGAGI (reference sequence). The CDR3 loop spans 17 amino acids. The CDR3 is CASSYGNLGQSAGELFF. CDR3 DNA: TGTGCCAGCAGTTATGGAAATTTGGGACAGAGTGCCGGTGAGCTGTTTTTT.

Turning to this clonotype: One junction end disagrees with the germline gene, perhaps due to a read error. This sequence joins TRBV5-5 and TRBJ2-7; D is tentatively TRBD1 or TRBD2 (5 bases each). Germline CDR1 is SGHKS and CDR2 is YYEKEE (reference sequence). The CDR3 runs 17 residues. In nucleotides, the CDR3 is TGTGCCAGCAGCTTGACCATCTCGGAACGGGGCTCCTACGAGGAGTACTTC. Its protein is CASSLTISERGSYEEYF.

A remark on this clonotype: At one boundary the junction diverges from the germline segment, which might be a read error. The gene calls are TRBV5-6 and TRBJ2-3; 8 bases match TRBD2. CDR1 is SGHDT, CDR2 YYEEEE, per germline. The CDR3 runs to 16 residues. CDR3 nucleotide sequence: TGTGCCAGTAGCTTGTACACGGGAGGGTCGATAGATACGCAGTATTTT. Its translation is CASSLYTGGSIDTQYF.

Of note for this clonotype: The CDR3 carries no conserved terminal phenylalanine or tryptophan, so it likely arises from a read error. Because the CDR3's place on the DNA is in doubt, the DNA is left out and the CDR3 is given as listed by TCRdb. The chain is built from TRBV11-2 and TRBJ2-5. The CDR3 spans 14 amino acids, including both terminal residues. CDR1 is SGHAT and CDR2 is FQNNGV in the germline V gene. This CDR3 reads CASTLPVSPETQYL.

As regards this clonotype: At one boundary the junction diverges from the germline segment, which might be a read error. This chain connects TRBV24-1 to TRBJ1-5; D gene uncertain. Germline CDR1 KGHDR, CDR2 SFDVKD. The CDR3 loop spans 14 amino acids. This CDR3 is CVTSDSDGPGPQHF. For the CDR3, the DNA is TGTGTCACCAGTGATTCTGACGGGCCGGGGCCCCAGCATTTT.

This clonotype is medium-sized (0.01 to 0.1%) in the sample. The gene calls are TRBV6-1 and TRBJ2-3; 8 bases agree with TRBD2. Germline-derived CDR1 and CDR2 are MNHNS and SASEGT. The V and J ends lost 6 bases and 6 bases, in that order; junction bases with no gene match: 14. The CDR3 sequence is 16 residues long. The CDR3 DNA reads as TGTGCCAGCAGCCTGACTGGACTAGCCAGCGCGGATACGCAGTATTTT. It specifies CASSLTGLASADTQYF.

By sample fraction, this clonotype is medium-sized (0.01 to 0.1%). V gene TRBV6-5 combines with J gene TRBJ2-1; maybe TRBD1 (5 bases). Germline V gene lookup returns CDR1 MNHEY and CDR2 SVGAGI. CDR3 length: 14 residues. Trimming removed 2 bases at V and 3 bases at J, with 8 bases between. CDR3 region: CASSYGGHYNEQFF. The CDR3 region has the DNA TGTGCCAGCAGTTACGGCGGACACTACAATGAGCAGTTCTTC.

The chain joins TRBV11-3 to TRBJ2-1, with no clear D. CDR1 and CDR2 (germline): SGHNT, YENEEA. The CDR3 extends over 12 amino acids. CDR3 nucleotide sequence: TGTACCATCAGCTTAGACCGCAATGAGCAGTTCTTC. Translation gives CTISLDRNEQFF.

This clonotype has ten or more counts. This chain links TRBV4-1 with TRBJ2-7, with D possibly matching TRBD2 (5 bases). Per germline, CDR1 MGHRA and CDR2 YSYEKL. The CDR3 contains 13 residues. The germline V and J ends were trimmed by 4 bases and 9 bases, with 16 bases remaining between them. The CDR3 is CASSRDPLDSQYF. In DNA, the CDR3 is TGCGCCAGCAGCCGAGACCCTTTGGACTCGCAGTACTTC.

A remark on this clonotype: This may come from a read error, since a much larger clone is one base off. The gene calls are TRBV20-1 and TRBJ2-1; unclear D gene. V was shortened by 2 bases and J by 4 bases, with 9 bases between the two germline ends. Germline V gene lookup returns CDR1 DFQATT and CDR2 SNEGSKA (reference sequence). The CDR3 runs to 13 residues. CDR3 bases: TGCAGTGCTAGACCTATTAGATACAATGAGCAGTTCTTC. The encoded protein is CSARPIRYNEQFF.

Points on this clonotype: Since no conserved phenylalanine or tryptophan closes the CDR3, a read error is the likely cause. The J gene is TRBJ2-7, the V gene TRBV11-2; no reliable D call. This CDR3 has 12 residues. V lost 6 bases and J lost 8, with 14 bases in between. Germline V gene sequence: CDR1 SGHAT, CDR2 FQNNGV. The CDR3 reads CASSLSSMKQYI. In nucleotides, the CDR3 is TGTGCCAGCAGTTTAAGCTCTATGAAGCAGTACATC.

About this clonotype: Since a much larger clone is just one base distant, this may be a read error. The chain joins TRBV10-1 to TRBJ2-2, with D perhaps matching TRBD2 (5 bases). Germline CDR1 and CDR2: WNHNN and SYGVQD (reference sequence). Trimming removed 7 bases at V and 1 base at J, with 7 bases between. This CDR3 contains 13 residues. CDR3 DNA: TGCGCCAGCACTAGCAGGAACACCGGGGAGCTGTTTTTT. Translation: CASTSRNTGELFF.

This clonotype was detected ten times or more. This chain joins TRBV30 and TRBJ1-3; a possible D gene is TRBD1 (6 bases). Between the trimmed V and J ends, which lost 8 bases and 4 bases, there was a span of 15 bases. The CDR3 has 13 residues. Looked up from germline, CDR1 is GTSNPN and CDR2 is SVGIG (reference sequence). The CDR3 spells CAGLQGYGNTIYF. In DNA form, the CDR3 reads TGTGCCGGCTTACAGGGCTACGGAAACACCATATATTTT. The full variable domain, its missing parts supplied by reference TRBV30 and TRBJ1-3, is SQTIHQWPATLVQPVGSPLSLECTVEGTSNPNLYWYRQAAGRGLQLLFYSVGIGQISSEVPQNLSASRPQDRQFILSSKKLLLSDSGFYLCAGLQGYGNTIYFGEGSWLTVV.

The chain carries TRBV5-1 and TRBJ2-1, with D possibly being TRBD2 (6 bases). This CDR3 has 16 amino acids. Germline V CDR1 and CDR2: SGHRS, YFSETQ. V was trimmed by 2 bases and J by 2 bases, leaving 14 bases between them. CDR3 DNA: TGCGCCAGCAGCTTCCGGGAGCAGCCCCCCTACAATGAGCAGTTCTTC. Protein sequence: CASSFREQPPYNEQFF.

Concerning this clonotype itself: One end of the junction fails to match germline, which may point to a read error. The V gene is TRBV12-3 or TRBV12-4, the J gene TRBJ2-5; 7 positions match TRBD1. CDR3 length: 14 amino acids. The CDR3 here is CASSLRDRQETQYF. The CDR3 DNA follows: TGTGCAAGCAGTCTCCGGGACAGACAAGAGACCCAGTACTTC.

Of note for this clonotype: The germline gene is not matched at one end of the junction; a read error may be the cause. CDR3 in amino acids: CSIAGTGAGDTLYF. The DNA of the CDR3 is TGCAGCATTGCCGGGACAGGAGCGGGAGATACGCTGTATTTT. The V gene is TRBV29-1, the J gene TRBJ2-3; D is perhaps TRBD1 or TRBD2 (8 bases each). The germline V gene encodes CDR1 SQVTM and CDR2 ANQGSEA. The CDR3 is 14 amino acids.

On this clonotype itself: Being one base from a much bigger clone, this may be a read error. This chain links TRBV20-1 with TRBJ1-5, with D possibly TRBD1 on 6 matching bases. Germline V CDR1 and CDR2: DFQATT, SNEGSKA (reference sequence). The germline V and J ends were trimmed by 3 bases and 5 bases, with 14 bases remaining between them. CDR3 size: 14 residues. This CDR3 reads CSASLGGGYQPQHF. The DNA for the CDR3 is TGCAGTGCTAGTTTGGGGGGCGGGTATCAGCCCCAGCATTTT.